What follows are 26 T cell receptor beta chains derived from one specimen sequenced in a study of breast tumors, draining lymph nodes, adjacent tissues. MiXCR was run by TCRdb on the multiplex PCR reads, yielding one entry per CDR3 protein. The sample comprises approximately 250,000 distinct CDR3 sequences, 30% to 35% of which are singletons, and 3.6% rests with the top ten. Samples came from axillary lymph nodes draining the breast cancer. The specimen was axillary lymph node tissue. Every receptor here comes from a female donor with breast cancer. Some clones in this sample may be carry-over from other donors' samples.

This clonotype came up a few times. The rearrangement uses TRBV3-1 and TRBJ1-4, with no clear D. The germline V gene encodes CDR1 LGHDT and CDR2 YNNKEL (reference sequence). The V gene lost 1 base and the J gene lost 8 bases, with 14 bases spanning the gap. The CDR3 totals 15 residues. CDR3: CASSQVKTAREKLFF. Written as DNA, the CDR3 is TGTGCCAGCAGCCAAGTAAAAACCGCCCGGGAAAAACTGTTTTTT.

This clonotype was detected ten times or more. The chain links TRBV24-1 to TRBJ1-2; possible D gene TRBD1, 6 bases. The CDR3 spans 13 residues. V was pared by 6 bases and J by 8 bases, with 15 bases between. Germline values: CDR1 KGHDR, CDR2 SFDVKD. CDR3 in amino acids: CATSRNRVDGYTF. Written as DNA, the CDR3 is TGTGCCACCAGTAGAAACAGGGTGGACGGCTACACCTTC.

The J gene is TRBJ1-2, the V gene TRBV19; perhaps TRBD1 as D (5 bases). The CDR3 has 14 amino acids. CDR1 is LNHDA, CDR2 SQIVND, per germline (reference sequence). Deletions cut 6 bases from V and 4 bases from J, with 15 bases between. The CDR3 nucleotides read TGTGCCAGTAGCTCCAATAGGGGAACCTATGGCTACACCTTC. Protein sequence: CASSSNRGTYGYTF.

This clonotype was observed once. The chain uses TRBV29-1 and TRBJ2-2; TRBD1 is a possible D gene (6 bases). This CDR3 has 16 residues. CDR1 and CDR2 (germline): SQVTM, ANQGSEA. V lost 0 bases and J 1 base, leaving 12 bases between the germline ends. CDR3 in amino acids: CSVEDAAGENTGELFF. For the CDR3, the DNA is TGCAGCGTTGAAGATGCGGCAGGGGAGAACACCGGGGAGCTGTTTTTT.

The V call is TRBV5-4, the J call TRBJ2-2, with 10 bases aligning to TRBD2. Trimming cost V 1 base and J 3 bases; bases outside gene matches: 6. CDR3 length: 17 residues. The germline gives CDR1 SGHNT, CDR2 YYREEE (reference sequence). The chain's CDR3 is CASSLRTSGPYTGELFF. The CDR3 nucleotides read TGTGCCAGCAGCTTGCGGACTAGCGGTCCTTACACCGGGGAGCTGTTTTTT.

The CDR3 sequence is CSERTGYGYTF. The CDR3 DNA is TGCAGCGAAAGGACAGGCTATGGCTACACCTTC. The chain joins TRBV29-1 to TRBJ1-2; 7 bases line up with TRBD1. The trim removed 7 bases at V and 4 bases at J, leaving 3 bases unmatched. The CDR3 runs to 11 residues. Germline V gene lookup returns CDR1 SQVTM and CDR2 ANQGSEA.

The V gene is TRBV7-9, the J gene TRBJ1-2; 7 bases are shared with TRBD1. V trimming: 5 bases; J trimming: 14 bases; junction bases outside the gene matches: 11. Germline V gene data show CDR1 as SEHNR and CDR2 as FQNEAQ (reference sequence). CDR3 length: 12 residues. This CDR3 reads CASSQHGTAHTF. DNA of the CDR3: TGTGCCAGCAGCCAGCACGGGACAGCTCATACCTTC.

This clonotype was counted ten times or more. The chain couples TRBV9 to TRBJ1-3; D might be TRBD1 (5 bases). Germline-derived CDR1 and CDR2 are SGDLS and YYNGEE. The V end lost 2 bases, the J end lost 4 bases, and 19 bases lay between the germline ends. This CDR3 is built from 17 residues. CDR3 nucleotides: TGTGCCAGCAGCGTGAGAGACCGGGGGGGGGACGGAAACACCATATATTTT. As protein: CASSVRDRGGDGNTIYF.

The chain carries TRBV25-1 and TRBJ2-7; D may be TRBD2 (6 bases). V was trimmed by 4 bases and J by 9 bases, leaving 28 bases between them. This CDR3 region has 17 residues. Germline V lookup: CDR1 MGHDK, CDR2 SYGVNS. CDR3 loop: CASSARDLTSTYELQYF. CDR3 in DNA: TGTGCCAGCAGTGCTAGAGATCTGACTAGTACCTACGAGTTGCAGTACTTC.

This clonotype occurred many times. The rearrangement links TRBV29-1 to TRBJ1-2, with 10 bases matching TRBD1. Trimming cost V 6 bases and J 6 bases; bases outside gene matches: 1. This CDR3 is 11 amino acids long. Germline lookup yields CDR1 SQVTM and CDR2 ANQGSEA. The CDR3 sequence is CSVGTGDGYTF. CDR3 nucleotide sequence: TGCAGCGTCGGGACAGGGGATGGCTACACCTTC. Looking up the rest from reference TRBV29-1 and TRBJ1-2 gives the full variable domain: SAVISQKPSRDICQRGTSLTIQCQVDSQVTMMFWYRQQPGQSLTLIATANQGSEATYESGFVIDKFPISRPNLTFSTLTVSNMSPEDSSIYLCSVGTGDGYTFGSGTRLTVV.

The CDR3: CASSDTRDRGTDTQYF. Here the CDR3 DNA reads TGTGCCAGCAGTGACACCCGGGACAGGGGCACAGATACGCAGTATTTT. The rearrangement links TRBV6-2 or TRBV6-3 to TRBJ2-3, with 9 bases lining up with TRBD1. The length of the CDR3 is 16 residues. The J segment lost 1 base and the V segment lost 5 bases, leaving 7 bases of the junction unmatched. The germline CDR1 and CDR2 sequences are MNHEY and SVGEGT.

Only a few counts were recorded for this clonotype. The chain has TRBV19 and TRBJ1-1; D remains unclear. There are 13 residues in the CDR3. V was cut by 2 bases and J by 0 bases, with 4 bases left in between. CDR1 LNHDA and CDR2 SQIVND come from the germline V gene (reference sequence). The CDR3 nucleotides are TGTGCCAGTAGTATATCCGTGAACACTGAAGCTTTCTTT. It encodes CASSISVNTEAFF.

The chain links TRBV25-1 to TRBJ1-1, with unresolved D. CDR1 is MGHDK and CDR2 is SYGVNS in the germline V gene. V lost 8 bases and J lost 1, with 14 bases in between. The CDR3 is 14 amino acids. The CDR3 spells CASSPQRSNTEAFF. The CDR3, as DNA: TGTGCCAGCTCACCACAGAGGTCGAACACTGAAGCTTTCTTT.

This clonotype was seen more than once but under ten times. This may arise from a read error, as a much more abundant clone is one base away. V is TRBV20-1 and J is TRBJ1-5; D not resolved. The V end was cut by 1 base, the J end by 6 bases, with 13 bases between. The CDR3 contains 14 residues. Germline CDR1 is DFQATT and CDR2 is SNEGSKA (reference sequence). The DNA of the CDR3 is TGCAGTGCTAGAGGCAGGTCCCACGGTCAGCCCCAGCATTTT. Its protein is CSARGRSHGQPQHF.

As regards this clonotype: The junction departs from germline at one end; a sequencing error may be responsible. The chain links TRBV7-2 to TRBJ1-5; 10 bases agree with TRBD1. Germline V gene data show CDR1 as SGHTA and CDR2 as FQGNSA. This CDR3 is 13 amino acids long. CDR3 DNA sequence: TGCGGGACAGGGGTCAAGAGCAATCAGCCCCAGCATTTT. Translated: CGTGVKSNQPQHF.

This clonotype was detected many times. The rearrangement uses TRBV5-5 and TRBJ1-3; D remains ambiguous. The CDR3 covers 15 residues. Deletions cut 4 bases from V and 0 bases from J, with 11 bases between. Germline V lookup: CDR1 SGHKS, CDR2 YYEKEE (reference sequence). The CDR3 region has the DNA TGTGCCAGCAGCCCCCGGGGAGACTCTGGAAACACCATATATTTT. Its translation is CASSPRGDSGNTIYF.

A few counts support this clonotype. Possible read error: a much larger clone is one base away. The chain recombines TRBV14 with TRBJ1-2, with 7 bases identical to TRBD1. CDR1 and CDR2 (germline): SGHDN, FVKESK. The CDR3 has 15 amino acids. The CDR3 loop is CASSPQGSGNYGSTF. CDR3 sequence (DNA): TGTGCCAGCAGCCCACAGGGGAGTGGGAACTATGGCTCCACCTTC.

The chain carries TRBV24-1 and TRBJ2-2, with D maybe TRBD1 (6 bases). V lost 10 bases and J lost 4, with 15 bases in between. Germline CDR1 and CDR2: KGHDR and SFDVKD. This CDR3 has 14 amino acids. The CDR3 here is CATRGTSSTGELFF. As DNA, the CDR3 is TGTGCCACGAGGGGGACATCGTCCACCGGGGAGCTGTTTTTT.

This rearrangement joins TRBV7-9 to TRBJ2-3, with 8 positions matching TRBD1. J gave up 11 bases and V 3 bases, and 13 bases lay outside the gene matches. CDR3 length: 15 residues. CDR1 and CDR2 from the germline V gene are SEHNR and FQNEAQ (reference sequence). The CDR3 DNA reads TGTGCCAGCAGCTTCCAGGGGGCCACCTACAATGAGCAGTATTTT. As protein: CASSFQGATYNEQYF.

This clonotype came up many times. V and J are TRBV5-1 and TRBJ2-1; 9 bases align to TRBD2. This CDR3 is built from 13 residues. The junction had 1 base not matched to a gene; V was cut back by 5 bases and J by 4 bases. Germline loops: CDR1 SGHRS, CDR2 YFSETQ. For the CDR3, the DNA is TGCGCCAGCAGGACTAGCGGATACAATGAGCAGTTCTTC. As protein: CASRTSGYNEQFF.

This clonotype was counted at least ten times. The chain combines TRBV29-1 with TRBJ2-7; D might be TRBD1 (6 bases). Germline V gene data show CDR1 as SQVTM and CDR2 as ANQGSEA. CDR3 length equals 15 residues. Trimming stripped 6 bases from V and 0 bases from J, with 18 bases between. The CDR3 region is CSVQRTARSSYEQYF. CDR3 DNA sequence: TGCAGCGTCCAAAGGACAGCCCGCAGCTCCTACGAGCAGTACTTC.

Ten or more counts support this clonotype. This chain uses TRBV2 with TRBJ2-3; 11 positions match TRBD2. Trimming removed 7 bases from V and 4 bases from J; junction bases left unmatched: 7. In germline, CDR1 is SNHLY, CDR2 FYNNEI. The CDR3 runs to 15 residues. This CDR3 is CASNLAGGGPDTQYF. CDR3 nucleotides: TGTGCCAGCAATTTAGCGGGGGGGGGCCCAGATACGCAGTATTTT.

On this clonotype: Since a much larger clone is just one base distant, this may be a read error. The chain joins TRBV7-6 to TRBJ2-5, with 8 positions matching TRBD2. The length of the CDR3 is 14 residues. CDR1 and CDR2 from the germline V gene are SGHVS and FNYEAQ. CDR3 sequence: CASGLVAGGETQYF. CDR3 nucleotides: TGTGCCAGCGGCTTAGTTGCGGGAGGAGAGACCCAGTACTTC.

This clonotype occurred a few times. This chain links TRBV5-1 with TRBJ1-1; D is ambiguous. V was cut by 0 bases and J by 0 bases, with 9 bases left in between. Germline CDR1 is SGHRS and CDR2 is YFSETQ. The CDR3 has 15 residues. CDR3 DNA: TGCGCCAGCAGCTTGGAACGGTTTATGAACACTGAAGCTTTCTTT. Translated, it gives CASSLERFMNTEAFF. Variable domain in full (rest from reference TRBV5-1 and TRBJ1-1): KAGVTQTPRYLIKTRGQQVTLSCSPISGHRSVSWYQQTPGQGLQFLFEYFSETQRNKGNFPGRFSGRQFSNSRSEMNVSTLELGDSALYLCASSLERFMNTEAFFGQGTRLTVV.

In DNA form, the CDR3 reads TGTGCCACCAAAGGGCCCACCGGGGGGGAAGAGACCCAGTACTTC. It yields the protein CATKGPTGGEETQYF. The chain uses TRBV15 and TRBJ2-5, with 8 positions matching TRBD2. CDR1 is LNHNV and CDR2 is YYDKDF in the germline V gene (reference sequence). V was clipped by 7 bases and J by 3 bases; unmatched bases: 10. The CDR3 extends over 15 amino acids.

The chain carries TRBV20-1 and TRBJ1-2, with D maybe TRBD1 (5 bases). Trimming shortened V by 6 bases and J by 7 bases, and 21 bases separated the two germline ends. The length of the CDR3 is 14 residues. Germline V gene data show CDR1 as DFQATT and CDR2 as SNEGSKA (reference sequence). This CDR3 reads CSALTSGGIGGYTF. The CDR3 DNA sequence: TGCAGTGCCCTAACTAGCGGGGGGATCGGTGGCTACACCTTC.